This T cell receptor beta chain was identified during a study of T cell changes during pregnancy in multiple sclerosis. Germline values: CDR1 MNHEY, CDR2 SMNVEV (reference sequence). V gave up 7 bases and J gave up 6 bases, with 7 bases separating them. CDR3 length equals 10 residues. Assay used: immunoSEQ multiplex PCR; TCRdb lists only in-frame clones, some missing. The table lists over 25,000 clones, around 89% of them singletons, with approximately 6.6% in the top ten. This receptor was obtained from a female donor with multiple sclerosis, enrolled in a pregnancy study. This chain joins TRBV27 and TRBJ2-7; unclear D gene. Here the sequenced sample was CD8+ T cells from peripheral blood mononuclear cells, taken after pregnancy. The CDR3 DNA reads TGTGCCAGCACTGGGCCCGAGCAGTACTTC. The encoded protein is CASTGPEQYF.